This T cell receptor (beta chain) originates from a study of cytomegalovirus exposure and HLA in healthy donors. Findings and caveats of the study: Later analysis identified several of the most significant clusters that appeared linked to common viral pathogens. Compared with the approximately 680-donor mean, an Asian-associated ancestry cluster reportedly had fewer N-insertions, according to a later analysis. Certain indistinguishable V segments, among them TRBV6-2 and TRBV6-3, were excluded.

PCR involved 60 Vbeta and 13 Jbeta primers. Assay: immunoSEQ multiplex PCR; the TCRdb copy retains only in-frame clones and omits some. The table shows over 85,000 clones, with around four fifths occurring only once. This CDR3 region has 15 residues. The germline V gene has CDR1 WSHSY and CDR2 SAAADI. Turning to this clone: Its antigen remains unknown. Germline and junction disagree at one end, which may indicate a read error.

This receptor was identified in a female donor in good health and CMV-seropositive. Source material: PBMCs. This chain uses TRBV10-2 with TRBJ2-2, with 12 bases aligning to TRBD2. The CDR3 sequence is CSSRLAGGVLGELFF. The CDR3, as DNA: TGCTCCAGCAGGCTAGCGGGGGGGGTGCTCGGGGAGCTGTTTTTT.